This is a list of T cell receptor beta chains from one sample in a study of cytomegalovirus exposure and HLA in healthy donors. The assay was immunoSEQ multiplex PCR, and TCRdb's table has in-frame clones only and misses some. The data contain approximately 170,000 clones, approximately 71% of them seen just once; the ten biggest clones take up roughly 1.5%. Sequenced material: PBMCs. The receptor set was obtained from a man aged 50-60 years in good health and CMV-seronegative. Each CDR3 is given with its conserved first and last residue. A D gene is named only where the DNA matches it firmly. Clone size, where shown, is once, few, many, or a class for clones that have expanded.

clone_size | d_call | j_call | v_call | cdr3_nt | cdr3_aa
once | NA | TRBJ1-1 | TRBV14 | TGTGCCAGCAGCCAAGCAGGGTCAGCGAACACTGAAGCTTTCTTT | CASSQAGSANTEAFF
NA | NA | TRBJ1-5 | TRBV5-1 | TGCGCCAGCAGCTTGGGACAGGCTAATCAGCCCCAGCATTTT | CASSLGQANQPQHF
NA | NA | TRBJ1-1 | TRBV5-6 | TGTGCCAGCAGCCCCTGGACACAGAACACTGAAGCTTTCTTT | CASSPWTQNTEAFF
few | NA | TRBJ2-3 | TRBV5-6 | TGTGCCAGCAGCTTGGGACAGGAGCTCACAGATACGCAGTATTTT | CASSLGQELTDTQYF
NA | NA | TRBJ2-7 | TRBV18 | TGTGCCAGCTCACCCTCGCCTAGCGCATCCTACGAGCAGTACTTC | CASSPSPSASYEQYF
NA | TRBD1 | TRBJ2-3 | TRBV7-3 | TGTGCCAGCAGCTTACAGACAGGGGCAGATACGCAGTATTTT | CASSLQTGADTQYF
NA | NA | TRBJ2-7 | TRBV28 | TGTGCCAGCAGGTCTCCGAGCCAGGGTGTGAGCTACGAGCAGTACTTC | CASRSPSQGVSYEQYF
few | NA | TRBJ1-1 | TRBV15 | TGTGCCACCAGCAGAGATACGACAGCTGAAGCTTTCTTT | CATSRDTTAEAFF
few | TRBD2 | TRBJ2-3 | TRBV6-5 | TGTGCCAGCAGAGCGGGGGGGCCCGATACGCAGTATTTT | CASRAGGPDTQYF
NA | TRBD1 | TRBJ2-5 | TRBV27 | TGTGCCAGCAGTCCCCGGGACAGGGCGCGGGAGACCCAGTACTTC | CASSPRDRARETQYF
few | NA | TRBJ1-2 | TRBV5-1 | TGCGCCAGCGCTTCAGGACAATCACCCTATGGCTACACCTTC | CASASGQSPYGYTF
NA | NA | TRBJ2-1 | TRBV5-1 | TGCGCCAGCAGCTTGGGGGGCAGGGACTACAATGAGCAGTTCTTC | CASSLGGRDYNEQFF
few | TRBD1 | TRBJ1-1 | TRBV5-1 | TGCGCCAGCAGCCCGGGACAGGGCACTGAAGCTTTCTTT | CASSPGQGTEAFF
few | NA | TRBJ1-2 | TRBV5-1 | TGCGCCAGCAGCCCCGACGTTGACAAAGTCCATGGCTACACCTTC | CASSPDVDKVHGYTF
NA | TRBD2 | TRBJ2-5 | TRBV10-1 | TGCGCCAGCAGTGGAGTGTGTGCGGGGGGGCCGGGGGAGACCCAGTACTTC | CASSGVCAGGPGETQYF
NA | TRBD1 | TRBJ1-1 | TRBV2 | TGTGCCAGCAGGCCCACCGGGACAGGGGGGGGTGAAGCTTTCTTT | CASRPTGTGGGEAFF
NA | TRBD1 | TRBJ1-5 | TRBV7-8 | TGTGCCAGCAGCTCTAGGGGACAGGGGGGTCAGCCCCAGCATTTT | CASSSRGQGGQPQHF
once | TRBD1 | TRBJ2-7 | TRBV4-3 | TGCGCCAGCAGCCACGGGGACAGGGGGCAAGAGCGGGGCTACGAGCAGTACTTC | CASSHGDRGQERGYEQYF
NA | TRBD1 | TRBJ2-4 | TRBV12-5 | TGTGCTAGTGGGGGACAGTCACTAGCCAAAAACATTCAGTACTTC | CASGGQSLAKNIQYF
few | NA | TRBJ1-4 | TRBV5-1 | TGCGCCAGCAGCCAGGGCCCTAATGAAAAACTGTTTTTT | CASSQGPNEKLFF
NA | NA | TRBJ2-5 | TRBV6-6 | TGTGCCAGCAGGCAGGGAGGTGAGACCCAGTACTTC | CASRQGGETQYF
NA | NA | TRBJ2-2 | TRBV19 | TGTGCCAGTAGTATATCGGGGGTGAACACCGGGGAGCTGTTTTTT | CASSISGVNTGELFF
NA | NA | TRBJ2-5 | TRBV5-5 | TGTGCCAGCAGCTCAACAGGGTGGGACCAAGAGACCCAGTACTTC | CASSSTGWDQETQYF
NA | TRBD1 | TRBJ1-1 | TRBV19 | TGTGCCAGTAGTATAGGGACAGGGGCCGAAGCTTTCTTT | CASSIGTGAEAFF
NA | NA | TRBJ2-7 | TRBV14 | TGTGCCAGCAGCCGGACAGGGAGGGGCGAGCAGTACTTC | CASSRTGRGEQYF
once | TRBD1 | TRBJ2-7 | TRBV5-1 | TGCGCCAGCGGCTCTGGACAGGGTATAAGAGTTGACGAGCAGTACTTC | CASGSGQGIRVDEQYF
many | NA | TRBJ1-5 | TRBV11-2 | TGTGCCAGCAGCTTAGATATCAATCAGCCCCAGCATTTT | CASSLDINQPQHF
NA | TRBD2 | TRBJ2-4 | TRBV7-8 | TGTGCCAGCAGCGCACCCCCGGGCGGGGGGGCCGAATCGGCCAAAAACATTCAGTACTTC | CASSAPPGGGAESAKNIQYF
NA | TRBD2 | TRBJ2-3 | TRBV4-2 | TGTGCCAGCAGCCAAGTGACTAGCGGGGGGGCACGAGATACGCAGTATTTT | CASSQVTSGGARDTQYF
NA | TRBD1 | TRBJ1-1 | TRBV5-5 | TGTGCCAGCAGCCCCACCGACAGGGGGCTATCTCTGAACACTGAAGCTTTCTTT | CASSPTDRGLSLNTEAFF
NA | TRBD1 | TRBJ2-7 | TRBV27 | TGTGCCAGCAGTTTAGGACAGGACAATACCTACGAGCAGTACTTC | CASSLGQDNTYEQYF
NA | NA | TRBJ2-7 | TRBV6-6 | TGTGCCAGCAGTTACGGCAGGGGCGCCTACGAGCAGTACTTC | CASSYGRGAYEQYF
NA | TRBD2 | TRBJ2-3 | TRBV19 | TGTGCCAGTAGTGCCGCGGGACTAGCGGGGGCCAGAGATACGCAGTATTTT | CASSAAGLAGARDTQYF
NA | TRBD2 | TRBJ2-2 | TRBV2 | TGTGCCAGCAGTGAACCCGCGGAATTAGCGGGGGGGCAAGGGGAGCTGTTTTTT | CASSEPAELAGGQGELFF
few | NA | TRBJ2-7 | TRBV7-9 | TGTGCCAGCAGCCCTCCCGGAAAGAGCGGTCTCTACGAGCAGTACTTC | CASSPPGKSGLYEQYF
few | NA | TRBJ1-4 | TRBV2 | TGTGCCAGCAGTGGGGGTGACAGTTGGGCGGAAAAACTGTTTTTT | CASSGGDSWAEKLFF
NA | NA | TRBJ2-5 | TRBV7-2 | TGTGCCAGCAGCCCAGAGGACTGGGCTCAAGAGACCCAGTACTTC | CASSPEDWAQETQYF
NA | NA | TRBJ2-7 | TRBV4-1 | TGCGCCAGCAGCCATCCCGTAGGGGACAATTCCTACGAGCAGTACTTC | CASSHPVGDNSYEQYF
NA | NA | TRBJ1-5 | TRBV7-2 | TGTGCCAGCAGCCCGAGCCCTAATCAGCCCCAGCATTTT | CASSPSPNQPQHF
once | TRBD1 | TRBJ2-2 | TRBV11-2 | TGTGCCAGCAGCTGGGACAGGGGGAACACCGGGGAGCTGTTTTTT | CASSWDRGNTGELFF
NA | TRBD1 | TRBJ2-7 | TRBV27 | TGTGCCACCCGGACAGGGATGGGTGAGCAGTACTTC | CATRTGMGEQYF